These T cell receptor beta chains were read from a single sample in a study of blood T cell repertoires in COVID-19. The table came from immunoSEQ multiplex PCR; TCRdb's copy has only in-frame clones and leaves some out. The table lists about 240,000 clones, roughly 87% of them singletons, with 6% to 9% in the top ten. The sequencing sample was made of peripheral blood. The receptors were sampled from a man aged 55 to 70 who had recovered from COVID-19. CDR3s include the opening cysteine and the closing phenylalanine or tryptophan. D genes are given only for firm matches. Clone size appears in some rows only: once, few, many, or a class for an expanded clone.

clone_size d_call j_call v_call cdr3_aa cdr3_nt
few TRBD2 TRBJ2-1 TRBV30 CAWSVRASGSHNEQFF TGTGCCTGGAGTGTACGGGCTAGCGGGTCCCACAATGAGCAGTTCTTC
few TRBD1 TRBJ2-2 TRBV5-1 CASSSGQGPNTGELFF TGCGCCAGCAGCTCTGGACAGGGGCCGAACACCGGGGAGCTGTTTTTT
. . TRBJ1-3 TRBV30 CAWSAGNTGNTIYF TGTGCCTGGAGCGCAGGGAATACTGGAAACACCATATATTTT
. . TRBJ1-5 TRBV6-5 CASSTQGSNQPQHF TGTGCCAGCAGCACACAGGGTAGCAATCAGCCCCAGCATTTT
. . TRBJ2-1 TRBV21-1 CASRKQNPGQNPCSYNEQFF TGTGCCAGCAGGAAACAAAATCCGGGACAGAACCCTTGCTCCTACAATGAGCAGTTCTTC
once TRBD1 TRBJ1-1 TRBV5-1 CASSLEGARNTEAFF TGCGCCAGCAGCTTGGAGGGGGCGCGGAACACTGAAGCTTTCTTT
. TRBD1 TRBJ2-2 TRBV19 CASILTGDSTGELFF TGTGCCAGTATCCTGACAGGGGATTCCACCGGGGAGCTGTTTTTT
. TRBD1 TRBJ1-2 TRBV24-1 CATSDPSVGPGQNYGYTF TGTGCCACCAGTGATCCCTCCGTGGGCCCGGGACAGAACTATGGCTACACCTTC
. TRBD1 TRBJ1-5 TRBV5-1 CASRTGSNQPQHF TGCGCCAGCAGGACAGGGAGCAATCAGCCCCAGCATTTT
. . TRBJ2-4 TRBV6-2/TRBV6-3 CASSYSRSGDGILAKNIQYF TGTGCCAGCAGTTACTCGAGGTCCGGGGATGGGATACTAGCCAAAAACATTCAGTACTTC